The 20 T cell receptor beta chains below were found in one sample sequenced in a study of read filtering for tumor transcriptome and immune sequencing. From around 0.4 ug of RNA, a library with molecular barcoded alpha/delta and beta/gamma adaptors was made. TCRdb recomputed calls from the reads with MiXCR, one row per CDR3 protein. Among about 130,000 distinct CDR3 sequences listed, roughly an eighth were seen once. Specimen: a population of CD138-negative cells sorted from bone marrow. These receptors were obtained from a donor aged 40 or older with multiple myeloma.

This clonotype was counted ten times or more. The genes are TRBV4-3 and TRBJ2-3; 11 bases are shared with TRBD1. The CDR3 is made up of 16 amino acids. The junction had 5 bases not matched to a gene; V was cut back by 0 bases and J by 6 bases. CDR1 LGHNA and CDR2 YSLEER come from the germline V gene. CDR3: CASSQELRTGGDTQYF. The CDR3 DNA reads TGCGCCAGCAGCCAAGAATTGCGGACAGGGGGCGATACGCAGTATTTT.

The table lists this clonotype with many counts. The chain employs TRBV29-1 and TRBJ1-1, with TRBD1 matching 10 bases. The CDR3 has 14 amino acids. Trimming cost V 7 bases and J 5 bases; bases outside gene matches: 10. Germline V lookup: CDR1 SQVTM, CDR2 ANQGSEA. The CDR3 DNA is TGCAGCGGCCGGACAGGGGGTGGCGAAACTGAAGCTTTCTTT. It codes for CSGRTGGGETEAFF. The whole variable domain, filled in from reference TRBV29-1 and TRBJ1-1, reads SAVISQKPSRDICQRGTSLTIQCQVDSQVTMMFWYRQQPGQSLTLIATANQGSEATYESGFVIDKFPISRPNLTFSTLTVSNMSPEDSSIYLCSGRTGGGETEAFFGQGTRLTVV.

To note about this clonotype: This CDR3 fails to terminate in the conserved phenylalanine or tryptophan, so it likely reflects a read error. The CDR3 coding sequence is TGTGCCAGCAGTGCCTGGGGGGACACTGAAGCTTTCATT. Its translation: CASSAWGDTEAFI. J is TRBJ1-1 and V is TRBV28, with D perhaps matching TRBD1 (5 bases). The CDR3 covers 13 residues. Deletions cut 5 bases from V and 3 bases from J, with 10 bases between. CDR1 is MDHEN and CDR2 is SYDVKM in the germline V gene.

This clonotype was found once. A much larger clone lies one base from this, so it may be a read error. The chain combines TRBV7-8 with TRBJ2-3, with a possible D match to TRBD2 (5 bases). Germline lookup yields CDR1 SGHVS and CDR2 FQNEAQ. The CDR3 extends over 15 amino acids. In DNA, the CDR3 is TGTGCCAGCAGCTTAGTACTAGTTGGCACAGATACGCAGTGTTTT. Its protein product is CASSLVLVGTDTQCF.

About this clonotype itself: A much more abundant neighbour one base away suggests this may be a read error. V is TRBV4-3 and J is TRBJ2-7, with D maybe TRBD2 (6 bases). The CDR3 length is 15 residues. The germline V gene encodes CDR1 LGHNA and CDR2 YSLEER. The CDR3 sequence: CASSQAAGTSYERYF. CDR3 sequence (DNA): TGCGCCAGCAGCCAAGCGGCGGGGACCTCCTACGAGCGGTACTTC.

This clonotype has at least ten counts. The chain is built from TRBV19 and TRBJ2-1, with 10 bases identical to TRBD2. The CDR3 contains 16 residues. Trimming took 6 bases from V and 6 from J; bases not matched to a gene: 11. Germline CDR1 and CDR2: LNHDA and SQIVND (reference sequence). CDR3 sequence (DNA): TGTGCCAGTAGACCTGGGCGGCTAGCGGGAGTCAATGAGCAGTTCTTC. Its translation: CASRPGRLAGVNEQFF. Filled out from reference TRBV19 and TRBJ2-1, the complete variable domain reads DGGITQSPKYLFRKEGQNVTLSCEQNLNHDAMYWYRQDPGQGLRLIYYSQIVNDFQKGDIAEGYSVSREKKESFPLTVTSAQKNPTAFYLCASRPGRLAGVNEQFFGPGTRLTVL.

On this clonotype itself: A read error likely explains this, since a far larger clone differs by one base. The CDR3 does not close with the conserved phenylalanine or tryptophan, likely indicating a read error. The J gene is TRBJ2-1, the V gene TRBV6-1; the D gene is possibly TRBD2 (6 bases). Germline V gene data show CDR1 as MNHNS and CDR2 as SASEGT. V lost 5 bases and J 4 bases, leaving 18 bases between the germline ends. The CDR3 has 16 amino acids. The CDR3 sequence: CASSQEPSGPYNEQFS. CDR3 DNA sequence: TGTGCCAGCAGTCAGGAGCCCAGCGGGCCTTACAATGAGCAGTTCTCC.

This clonotype appeared a few times. The V call is TRBV6-5, the J call TRBJ2-2; the match to TRBD2 covers 8 bases. V gave up 4 bases and J gave up 6 bases; unmatched junction bases: 4. The CDR3 has 14 amino acids. Per germline, CDR1 MNHEY and CDR2 SVGAGI. CDR3 protein: CASSSGTRAGELFF. The CDR3 nucleotides are TGTGCCAGCAGTTCCGGGACTAGAGCCGGGGAGCTGTTTTTT.

This clonotype was found many times. This rearrangement joins TRBV20-1 to TRBJ2-1; no clear D. This CDR3 is built from 11 residues. Germline V gene lookup returns CDR1 DFQATT and CDR2 SNEGSKA (reference sequence). The V end lost 1 base, the J end lost 9 bases, and 7 bases lay between the germline ends. CDR3 protein: CSARGIFEQFF. CDR3 nucleotide sequence: TGCAGTGCTAGAGGTATTTTTGAGCAGTTCTTC.

This clonotype was recorded at least ten times. The chain uses TRBV5-5 and TRBJ2-5, with TRBD2 matching 14 bases. Germline CDR1 and CDR2: SGHKS and YYEKEE (reference sequence). The CDR3 spans 18 residues. V shed 5 bases and J 4 bases; nucleotides not matched to a gene: 13. For the CDR3, the DNA is TGTGCCAGCAGTCGGGAACCTCAGGGACTAGCGGGAGTAGAGACCCAGTACTTC. Protein: CASSREPQGLAGVETQYF.

This clonotype has ten or more counts. The chain links TRBV10-3 to TRBJ2-1; 10 bases line up with TRBD2. The germline V gene has CDR1 ENHRY and CDR2 SYGVKD. V was pared by 5 bases and J by 0 bases, with 1 base of the junction left unmatched. The CDR3 has 15 residues. The CDR3 region has the DNA TGTGCCATCAGTCCTAGCGGGAGCTCCTACAATGAGCAGTTCTTC. Its translation is CAISPSGSSYNEQFF.

This clonotype was counted many times. The rearrangement uses TRBV13 and TRBJ1-6; the match to TRBD1 covers 7 bases. V gave up 4 bases and J gave up 9 bases; unmatched junction bases: 6. CDR1 is PRHDT and CDR2 is FYEKMQ in the germline V gene (reference sequence). The CDR3 totals 14 residues. This CDR3 reads CASSWGRGSSPLHF. In DNA, the CDR3 is TGTGCCAGCAGCTGGGGCAGGGGGAGTTCACCCCTCCACTTT.

About this clonotype itself: It may be a read error: a sequence one base away is much more abundant. Since no conserved phenylalanine or tryptophan closes the CDR3, a read error is the likely cause. This rearrangement joins TRBV4-3 to TRBJ1-1; D ambiguous. V lost 2 bases to trimming and J lost 2 bases, with 18 bases between them. Germline CDR1 and CDR2: LGHNA and YSLEER. The CDR3 is made up of 17 amino acids. Written as DNA, the CDR3 is TGCGCCAGCAGCCAAATGGGTTCACACAGCCAAAACACTGAAGCTTTCTTG. Translation gives CASSQMGSHSQNTEAFL.

The sample holds many counts of this clonotype. The chain joins TRBV20-1 to TRBJ2-3; TRBD2 aligns across 15 bases. CDR1 DFQATT and CDR2 SNEGSKA come from the germline V gene (reference sequence). V trimming: 2 bases; J trimming: 0 bases; junction bases outside the gene matches: 6. The CDR3 is 18 residues long. DNA for the CDR3: TGCAGTGCTAGATGGACTAGCGGGAGGGCCGGGAGCACAGATACGCAGTATTTT. Protein sequence: CSARWTSGRAGSTDTQYF.

This clonotype came up many times. This chain links TRBV27 with TRBJ1-5, with D possibly TRBD1 on 6 matching bases. The CDR3 is 14 residues long. The germline V gene has CDR1 MNHEY and CDR2 SMNVEV (reference sequence). The germline V and J ends were trimmed by 4 bases and 5 bases, with 12 bases remaining between them. DNA for the CDR3: TGTGCCAGCAGTTCCGGGGGCCTCCATCAGCCCCAGCATTTT. It codes for CASSSGGLHQPQHF.

This clonotype was picked up many times. The chain couples TRBV20-1 to TRBJ2-1; perhaps TRBD1 as D (6 bases). The CDR3 totals 12 residues. The germline V gene encodes CDR1 DFQATT and CDR2 SNEGSKA (reference sequence). V was trimmed by 6 bases and J by 6 bases, leaving 12 bases between them. The CDR3 protein is CSAHLGGNEQFF. CDR3 in DNA: TGCAGTGCCCACCTAGGGGGCAATGAGCAGTTCTTC.

Remarks on this clonotype: This sequence may be a read error, since a much larger clone differs from it by one base. This chain connects TRBV5-5 to TRBJ1-1; a weak D match, TRBD1 (6 bases). This CDR3 contains 16 residues. Germline V gives CDR1 SGHKS, CDR2 YYEKEE (reference sequence). This CDR3 reads CVSSPHQGTMNTEAFF. In DNA, the CDR3 is TGTGTCAGCAGCCCCCACCAGGGGACGATGAACACTGAAGCTTTCTTT. Complete variable domain (other parts from reference TRBV5-5 and TRBJ1-1): DAGVTQSPTHLIKTRGQQVTLRCSPISGHKSVSWYQQVLGQGPQFIFQYYEKEERGRGNFPDRFSARQFPNYSSELNVNALLLGDSALYLCVSSPHQGTMNTEAFFGQGTRLTVV.

In its sample, this clonotype was seen many times. The rearrangement links TRBV7-9 to TRBJ2-1; possibly TRBD2 for D (6 bases). This CDR3 spans 14 amino acids. Germline CDR1 SEHNR, CDR2 FQNEAQ (reference sequence). The germline V and J ends were trimmed by 5 bases and 4 bases, with 12 bases remaining between them. The CDR3 coding sequence is TGTGCCAGCAGCCTCGCGGGGCAATACAATGAGCAGTTCTTC. It yields the protein CASSLAGQYNEQFF.

This clonotype occurred many times. V gene TRBV29-1 combines with J gene TRBJ1-5; 8 bases match TRBD1. J was trimmed by 7 bases and V by 4 bases; bases with no gene match: 9. The CDR3 is made up of 14 amino acids. Germline CDR1 is SQVTM and CDR2 is ANQGSEA. The CDR3 sequence: CSVAGGDADQPQHF. CDR3 sequence (DNA): TGCAGCGTTGCAGGGGGCGACGCGGACCAGCCCCAGCATTTT.

The table lists this clonotype with many counts. The chain is built from TRBV7-2 and TRBJ2-2; the match to TRBD2 covers 14 bases. CDR3 length: 16 residues. Germline V gene lookup returns CDR1 SGHTA and CDR2 FQGNSA. V lost 6 bases to trimming and J lost 10 bases; unmatched junction nucleotides: 10. This chain's CDR3 is CASSLGGLAGVVELFF. The CDR3 nucleotides are TGTGCCAGCAGTCTAGGGGGACTAGCGGGAGTTGTGGAGCTGTTTTTT.